The 26 T cell receptor beta chains in this list originate from one sample, sequenced in a study of blood T cell repertoires in COVID-19. The table came from immunoSEQ multiplex PCR; TCRdb's copy has only in-frame clones and leaves some out. The sample carries about 260,000 clones, 70% to 90% recorded once. The sample consisted of peripheral blood. The receptors derive from a woman aged 40 to 50 with acute or convalescent COVID-19.

V is TRBV7-7 and J is TRBJ2-2; D is perhaps TRBD1 (5 bases). This CDR3 comprises 15 residues. The V end was cut by 0 bases, the J end by 8 bases, with 13 bases between. The germline V gene encodes CDR1 SSHAT and CDR2 FNYEAQ (reference sequence). The CDR3 DNA reads as TGTGCCAGCAGCTTAGCGCCCAGGGTTAAAGGGGAGCTGTTTTTT. Its translation: CASSLAPRVKGELFF.

This clone was picked up one time. The gene calls are TRBV6-6 and TRBJ1-4, with TRBD1 matching 9 bases. CDR3 length equals 14 residues. Germline assignment: CDR1 MNHNY and CDR2 SVGAGI (reference sequence). J lost 8 bases, V lost 5 bases, and 6 bases had no gene match. The CDR3 region is CASSGTGTSEKLFF. The CDR3, as DNA: TGTGCCAGCAGTGGGACAGGGACCAGCGAAAAACTGTTTTTT.

CDR3 sequence reads: CAWNRADTQYF. The CDR3, as DNA: TGTGCCTGGAATCGAGCAGATACGCAGTATTTT. The J gene is TRBJ2-3, the V gene TRBV30; D is uncertain. The CDR3 runs to 11 residues. The germline CDR1 and CDR2 sequences are GTSNPN and SVGIG (reference sequence). Deletions cut 4 bases from V and 4 bases from J, with 6 bases between.

In this sample, this clone turned up once. The CDR3 DNA sequence: TGTGCCAGCAGCAAAGCGGGGAGCTCCTATAATTCACCCCTCCACTTT. It is translated as CASSKAGSSYNSPLHF. The chain couples TRBV21-1 to TRBJ1-6. TRBV21-1 is annotated as a pseudogene. The CDR3 runs 16 residues.

The chain carries TRBV13 and TRBJ2-3; 7 nucleotides agree with TRBD2. Per the germline V gene, CDR1 is PRHDT and CDR2 is FYEKMQ (reference sequence). The CDR3 length is 13 residues. V was clipped by 2 bases and J by 4 bases; unmatched bases: 0. This chain's CDR3 is CASSLTSADTQYF. CDR3 in DNA: TGTGCCAGCAGCTTAACTAGCGCAGATACGCAGTATTTT.

The CDR3 DNA reads as TGTGCCATCAGTGACTTGACAGGGGTACAGCCCCAGCATTTT. It specifies CAISDLTGVQPQHF. This rearrangement joins TRBV10-3 to TRBJ1-5; 8 bases line up with TRBD1. The CDR3 sequence is 14 residues long. Germline lookup yields CDR1 ENHRY and CDR2 SYGVKD. V lost 3 bases and J lost 7; bases outside the gene matches: 5.

The CDR3 DNA is TGTGCCAGCAGCTTAAATGGGCTAGCGGGCTCGAACACCGGGGAGCTGTTTTTT. Protein: CASSLNGLAGSNTGELFF. This chain joins TRBV11-2 and TRBJ2-2; 8 nucleotides line up with TRBD2. CDR1 is SGHAT, CDR2 FQNNGV, per germline. The CDR3 sequence is 18 residues long. V trimming: 2 bases; J trimming: 0 bases; junction bases outside the gene matches: 8.

This rearrangement joins TRBV2 to TRBJ1-2; D remains ambiguous. Trimming took off 5 bases at V and 3 bases at J, with 13 bases between the two ends. The CDR3 has 14 residues. Looked up from germline, CDR1 is SNHLY and CDR2 is FYNNEI. Here the CDR3 reads CASSRTQQDYGYTF. DNA for the CDR3: TGTGCCAGCAGTCGGACTCAGCAGGACTATGGCTACACCTTC.

CDR3 in amino acids: CASSPGLRNTGELFF. The DNA for the CDR3 is TGTGCCAGCAGCCCGGGACTCCGAAACACCGGGGAGCTGTTTTTT. The J gene is TRBJ2-2, the V gene TRBV4-2; possible D gene TRBD2, 6 bases. The CDR3 loop spans 15 amino acids. Trimming left V 4 bases short and J 2 bases short, with 11 bases between. CDR1 is LGHNA and CDR2 is YNFKEQ in the germline V gene.

J is TRBJ1-2 and V is TRBV7-6; TRBD1 agrees at 10 bases. This CDR3 is built from 15 residues. Germline values: CDR1 SGHVS, CDR2 FNYEAQ. The junction had 8 bases not matched to a gene; V was cut back by 6 bases and J by 4 bases. The CDR3 loop reads CASSFTDRGLYGYTF. DNA for the CDR3: TGTGCCAGCAGTTTTACCGACAGGGGGCTCTATGGCTACACCTTC.

The V gene is TRBV9, the J gene TRBJ2-3; no firm D call. The CDR3 has 13 residues. Deletions cut 3 bases from V and 6 bases from J, with 11 bases between. CDR1 is SGDLS and CDR2 is YYNGEE in the germline V gene. CDR3 residues: CASSGAKSDTQYF. In nucleotides, the CDR3 is TGTGCCAGCAGCGGAGCCAAGTCCGATACGCAGTATTTT.

This chain connects TRBV19 to TRBJ1-6; no reliable D call. Per germline, CDR1 LNHDA and CDR2 SQIVND (reference sequence). The length of the CDR3 is 14 residues. The V end lost 8 bases, the J end lost 4 bases, and 12 bases lay between the germline ends. This chain's CDR3 is CASAVTQYNSPLHF. The CDR3 DNA is TGTGCCAGTGCGGTGACGCAATATAATTCACCCCTCCACTTT.

The genes are TRBV5-6 and TRBJ2-2, with TRBD1 as a possible D gene (6 bases). V was trimmed by 3 bases and J by 0 bases, leaving 18 bases between them. The CDR3 has 18 amino acids. The germline V gene encodes CDR1 SGHDT and CDR2 YYEEEE. The CDR3, as DNA: TGTGCCAGCAGCTCTTATCTCCTGACAGGCGCGAACACCGGGGAGCTGTTTTTT. Translating gives CASSSYLLTGANTGELFF.

CDR3 DNA sequence: TGTGCCAGCAGCTTGGACAGGAGCAATGAGCAGTTCTTC. Its translation is CASSLDRSNEQFF. V usage is TRBV11-2 and J usage is TRBJ2-1; 7 bases agree with TRBD1. The CDR3 length is 13 residues. V shed 3 bases and J 6 bases; nucleotides not matched to a gene: 2. Germline lookup yields CDR1 SGHAT and CDR2 FQNNGV.

This clone was counted once. This chain links TRBV5-1 with TRBJ2-3, with 8 positions matching TRBD2. The junction had 3 bases not matched to a gene; V was cut back by 2 bases and J by 1 base. Germline loops: CDR1 SGHRS, CDR2 YFSETQ. The CDR3 consists of 15 residues. The CDR3 region is CASSLGLAGTDTQYF. The CDR3 coding sequence is TGCGCCAGCAGCTTAGGACTAGCCGGCACAGATACGCAGTATTTT. Looking up the rest from reference TRBV5-1 and TRBJ2-3 gives the full variable domain: KAGVTQTPRYLIKTRGQQVTLSCSPISGHRSVSWYQQTPGQGLQFLFEYFSETQRNKGNFPGRFSGRQFSNSRSEMNVSTLELGDSALYLCASSLGLAGTDTQYFGPGTRLTVL.

The genes are TRBV5-1 and TRBJ2-5; D may be TRBD1 (6 bases). The CDR3 length is 13 residues. V gave up 3 bases and J gave up 7 bases, with 13 bases separating them. Germline lookup yields CDR1 SGHRS and CDR2 YFSETQ. DNA of the CDR3: TGCGCCAGCAGCTCAGGGGAAGGGGGGACCCAGTACTTC. Its protein product is CASSSGEGGTQYF.

The chain joins TRBV3-1 (or the pseudogene TRBV3-2) to TRBJ2-3; 8 positions match TRBD2. With 0 bases clipped from V and 5 bases from J, the junction kept 4 bases outside the gene matches. Germline-derived CDR1 and CDR2 are LGHDT and YNNKEL (reference sequence). The CDR3 sequence is 15 residues long. CDR3 coding DNA: TGTGCCAGCAGCCAAGAGCCCGGGAGGGGAGATACGCAGTATTTT. It is translated as CASSQEPGRGDTQYF.

The chain is built from TRBV5-6 and TRBJ1-3; D gene unclear. The ends were cut back, 0 bases at V and 5 bases at J, with 9 bases in the middle. Germline CDR1 SGHDT, CDR2 YYEEEE. The CDR3 consists of 14 residues. Here the CDR3 DNA reads TGTGCCAGCAGCTTGGAGTCAGCGAGAAACACCATATATTTT. Protein: CASSLESARNTIYF. The variable domain in full, with the rest retrieved from reference TRBV5-6 and TRBJ1-3, is DAGVTQSPTHLIKTRGQQVTLRCSPKSGHDTVSWYQQALGQGPQFIFQYYEEEERQRGNFPDRFSGHQFPNYSSELNVNALLLGDSALYLCASSLESARNTIYFGEGSWLTVV.

The chain links TRBV7-8 to TRBJ1-2; D call uncertain. Germline lookup yields CDR1 SGHVS and CDR2 FQNEAQ. V was shortened by 1 base and J by 5 bases, with 11 bases between the two germline ends. This CDR3 comprises 14 residues. In DNA form, the CDR3 reads TGTGCCAGCAGCTTAGTTGGAGGATCTTATGGCTACACCTTC. Translating it yields CASSLVGGSYGYTF.

V usage is TRBV5-6 and J usage is TRBJ1-6; D might be TRBD1 (6 bases). CDR1 SGHDT and CDR2 YYEEEE come from the germline V gene. The CDR3 sequence is 16 residues long. V lost 2 bases to trimming and J lost 7 bases, with 16 bases between them. CDR3 sequence: CASSFIHRVRNSPLHF. As DNA, the CDR3 is TGTGCCAGCAGCTTCATTCACAGGGTACGAAATTCACCCCTCCACTTT.

A remark on this clone: One end of the junction does not line up with germline, which may come from a read error. CDR3 sequence (DNA): TGTGCCAGCAGGGAAGGCTTGGGGGCTTATGGCTACACCTTC. This translates into CASREGLGAYGYTF. This sequence joins TRBV2 and TRBJ1-2, with D perhaps matching TRBD1 (6 bases). Germline V gives CDR1 SNHLY, CDR2 FYNNEI. This CDR3 is built from 14 residues.

The chain has TRBV11-1 and TRBJ2-1, with 8 bases lining up with TRBD1. With 6 bases clipped from V and 7 bases from J, the junction kept 2 bases outside the gene matches. The CDR3 loop spans 12 amino acids. The germline V gene encodes CDR1 SGHAT and CDR2 FQDESV (reference sequence). CDR3 DNA sequence: TGTGCCAGCAGTCGGACAGGGAATGAGCAGTTCTTC. It is translated as CASSRTGNEQFF.

This chain joins TRBV2 and TRBJ1-2, with 7 bases aligning to TRBD1. CDR1 and CDR2 from the germline V gene are SNHLY and FYNNEI. J was trimmed by 4 bases and V by 7 bases; bases with no gene match: 3. This CDR3 contains 12 residues. The CDR3 reads CASNRGGYGYTF. The CDR3 coding sequence is TGTGCCAGCAACAGGGGAGGCTATGGCTACACCTTC.

The chain combines TRBV6-2 or TRBV6-3 with TRBJ1-5, with TRBD1 as a possible D gene (6 bases). Germline loops: CDR1 MNHEY, CDR2 SVGEGT. Trimming cost V 4 bases and J 7 bases, with 11 bases left between them. CDR3 length: 13 amino acids. DNA of the CDR3: TGTGCCAGCAGTTGGGGACATACCCAGCCCCAGCATTTT. Protein product: CASSWGHTQPQHF.

The V call is TRBV18, the J call TRBJ2-7, with 12 positions matching TRBD2. Germline loops: CDR1 KGHSH, CDR2 LQKENI. V was pared by 6 bases and J by 3 bases, with 3 bases of the junction left unmatched. The CDR3 loop spans 14 amino acids. The chain's CDR3 is CASSTSGGRYEQYV. The CDR3 nucleotides read TGTGCCAGCTCTACTAGCGGGGGGCGCTACGAGCAGTACGTC.

As for this clone: The sample carries other DNA sequences with the same CDR3. V gene TRBV19 combines with J gene TRBJ1-1; D is uncertain. The V end was cut by 2 bases, the J end by 1 base, with 5 bases between. This CDR3 is 13 amino acids long. Germline CDR1 LNHDA, CDR2 SQIVND (reference sequence). CDR3 in DNA: TGTGCCAGTAGTATACGGGGGAACACTGAAGCTTTCTTT. Translating gives CASSIRGNTEAFF.